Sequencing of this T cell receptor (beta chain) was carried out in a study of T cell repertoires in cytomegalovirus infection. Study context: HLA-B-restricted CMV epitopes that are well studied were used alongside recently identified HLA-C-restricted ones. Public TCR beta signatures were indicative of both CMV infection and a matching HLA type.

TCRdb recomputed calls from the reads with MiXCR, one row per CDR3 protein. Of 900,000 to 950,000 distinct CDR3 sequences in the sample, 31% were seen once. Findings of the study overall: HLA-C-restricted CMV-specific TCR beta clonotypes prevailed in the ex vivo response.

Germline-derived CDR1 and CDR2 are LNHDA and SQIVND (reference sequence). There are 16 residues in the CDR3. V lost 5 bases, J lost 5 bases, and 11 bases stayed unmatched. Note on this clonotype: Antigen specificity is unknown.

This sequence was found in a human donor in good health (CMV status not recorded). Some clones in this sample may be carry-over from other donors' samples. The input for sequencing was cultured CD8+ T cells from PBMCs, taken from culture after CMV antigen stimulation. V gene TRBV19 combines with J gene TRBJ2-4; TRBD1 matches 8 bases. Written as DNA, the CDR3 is TGTGCCAGTAGTCCCCGACAGGGGAGTGCGGAAAACATTCAGTACTTC. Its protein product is CASSPRQGSAENIQYF.